This T cell receptor (beta chain) was sequenced during a study of Ad26.COV2.S vaccination and SARS-CoV-2 variants. The treatment is: roughly 18 received Ad26.COV2.S at low or high dose, single or two shots; roughly five received placebo; per-sample allocation not given. The samples date from day 63 after the first vaccine or placebo injection. Germline V CDR1 and CDR2: MNHEY, SVGAGI. Trimming took 6 bases from V and 6 from J; bases not matched to a gene: 7. The CDR3 has 13 residues. The data were produced by immunoSEQ multiplex PCR, yet TCRdb's version contains in-frame clones alone and is incomplete. The data contain roughly 500,000 clones, 75% to 90% of them seen just once; the ten biggest clones take up about 2.5%.

This clonotype was sampled from a person between 18 and 59 years old who received the Ad26.COV2.S COVID-19 vaccine or a placebo. J is TRBJ1-1 and V is TRBV6-5, with 7 bases matching TRBD1. The sample in question was peripheral blood, obtained in a trial of Ad26.COV2.S vaccine versus placebo. The CDR3 protein is CASRREQGAEAFF. As DNA, the CDR3 is TGTGCCAGCAGAAGGGAGCAGGGGGCTGAAGCTTTCTTT.